This paragraph covers one T cell receptor beta chain sequence. Its antigen is not identified. Using immunoSEQ multiplex PCR, the repertoire was profiled, and TCRdb retains in-frame clones only, with some absent. The data contain more than 110,000 clones, 91% of them singletons. This sample was taken from a study of cytotoxic CD8 clonotypes in ibrutinib-treated CLL. Whole-study results and caveats: Clonality showed a rise at ibrutinib response that reversed toward baseline at progression. Patients showed higher baseline clonality than age-matched healthy donors, and it tracked circulating CD8+ T-cell counts.

The source material was PBMCs, sampled after 12 months of ibrutinib treatment. This TCR was sampled from a human donor with chronic lymphocytic leukemia.

Here the CDR3 DNA reads TGTGCCAGCAGTTACTTCTTAGGGGAGGGAGCTTTCTTT. This translates into CASSYFLGEGAFF. This chain uses TRBV6-5 with TRBJ1-1; maybe TRBD1 (5 bases). Germline loops: CDR1 MNHEY, CDR2 SVGAGI. This CDR3 is built from 13 residues. V was cut by 1 base and J by 10 bases, with 13 bases left in between.